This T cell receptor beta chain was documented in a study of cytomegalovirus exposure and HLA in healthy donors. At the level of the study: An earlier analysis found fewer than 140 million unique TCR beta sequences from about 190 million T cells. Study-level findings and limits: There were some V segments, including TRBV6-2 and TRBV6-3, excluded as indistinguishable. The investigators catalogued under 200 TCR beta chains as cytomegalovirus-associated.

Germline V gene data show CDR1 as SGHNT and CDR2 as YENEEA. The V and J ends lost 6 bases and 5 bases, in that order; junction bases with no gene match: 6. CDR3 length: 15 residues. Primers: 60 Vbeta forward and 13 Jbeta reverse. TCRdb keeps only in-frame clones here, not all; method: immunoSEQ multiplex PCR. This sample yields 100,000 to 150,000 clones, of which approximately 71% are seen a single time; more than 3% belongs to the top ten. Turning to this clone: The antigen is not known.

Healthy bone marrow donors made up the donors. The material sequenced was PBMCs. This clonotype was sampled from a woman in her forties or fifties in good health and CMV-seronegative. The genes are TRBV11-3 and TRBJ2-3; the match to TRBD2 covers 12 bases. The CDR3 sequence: CASSLAGGLGDTQYF. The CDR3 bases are TGTGCCAGCAGTCTAGCGGGAGGGCTTGGAGATACGCAGTATTTT.